This T cell receptor beta chain was profiled in a study of T cells in Graves' hyperthyroidism and ophthalmopathy (dated by TCRdb to between 2018 and 2021). Regarding the complete study: Peripheral blood samples were taken at the time of initial diagnosis, prior to any treatment. Once sampling was done, hyperthyroidism patients were given methimazole at a starting dose of 30 mg daily, whereas ophthalmopathy patients were given high-dose intravenous methylprednisolone. The paper reports TCR Vbeta CDR3 sequencing of roughly 140 peripheral blood samples: fewer than 50 ophthalmopathy, approximately 74 hyperthyroidism and around 17 progressor patients. The approximately 90 discovery patients were randomly split 7:3 into training and test sets. Prospective prediction of ophthalmopathy was tested in an independent validation cohort of 18 to 20 hyperthyroidism patients and some 17 patients who later progressed to ophthalmopathy. To identify distinguishing TCR V-J signatures, a discovery cohort of around 100 patients was used, comprising some 45 with Graves' ophthalmopathy and under 60 with stable Graves' hyperthyroidism. The study also compared thyroid tissue and blood T-cell repertoires from about six Graves' hyperthyroidism patients.

The TCR beta CDR3 regions were amplified from the RNA transcripts. For the first round of RT-PCR on the TCR CDR3, the HTBI primer set was used together with the Qiagen OneStep RT-PCR kit. Libraries were constructed in a second round of multiplex PCR, after which size selection and purification were carried out. Sequencing of the libraries was done on an Illumina HiSeq2000 using paired-end 100 bp reads. The published analysis was carried out like this. Raw data were processed with SOAPnuke, discarding reads with adapters, uncalled bases, mean Phred below 15, or no exact constant-primer or identifier match. COPE v1.2.5 was used to merge the high-quality paired reads, and each unique nucleotide sequence was defined as a clonotype. MiTCR v1.1 was used to align the clonotypes against IMGT TRBV, TRBD and TRBJ reference segments. Analysis was restricted to V-J combinations with a frequency above 0.0001, which covered 99.2% of repertoires. A TCS score was defined as the ratio between F50 (clonal expansion) and ExV (chaos), using BLOSUM62-based TCRdist between CDR3 peptides within each V-J. Welch's t-statistics and random forest reduced 450 to 600 V-J features to 13, which were used in a naive Bayes classifier (R e1071). The public reads were quality trimmed at Q25 with fastp and then assembled into clones with MiXCR by TCRdb, keeping productive beta chains. Every distinct CDR3 protein forms one entry, paired with its most common genes and DNA. These V and J calls originate from TCRdb's pipeline instead of the authors' own analysis. For this sample there are about 510,000 distinct CDR3 sequences; 14% appear just once. Of the sample, around 13% falls within the top ten clones.

The germline V gene gives CDR1 as MNHNS and CDR2 as SASEGT. Germline trimming amounts to 3 bases on V and 9 bases on J, with 7 as the count of junction bases outside the gene matches. The CDR3 starts with the cysteine, ends with the phenylalanine, and has 15 residues. CDR3 DNA only is kept here, 45 bases in frame from base 1. The investigation overall reported the following: Sample size was not statistically predetermined, and blinding of investigators to group allocation was not performed. In validation, progression to ophthalmopathy was predicted by the model with 65% to 71% sensitivity and 72% to 85% specificity, a median of approximately 6.5 months before onset. Blood samples also contained most of the expanded thyroid clonotypes (frequency above 0.001), which suggests that blood repertoires may reflect thyroid immune responses. Ophthalmopathy was separated from stable hyperthyroidism by a 13 V-J signature model, with approximately 86% sensitivity and about 84% specificity obtained in cross-validation and 80%/75% obtained in testing.

This clonotype was counted many times. Its antigen remains unidentified. The input lacks base qualities; no much larger clone sits a single base away. Stable Graves' hyperthyroidism was defined as no progression to ophthalmopathy during 18 months of follow-up. Hyperthyroidism patients were newly diagnosed, with disease duration under 2 months, and aged 18 to 65 years. Patients with uncontrolled infections, other autoimmune diseases, pregnancy or lactation were excluded. Clinical symptoms, serum thyroxine and TRAb, thyroid ultrasound, and orbital computed tomography formed the basis for the diagnoses. PBMCs were separated from under 12 ml of fresh peripheral blood using Ficoll-Paque density gradient centrifugation. Total RNA was extracted using Trizol reagent, and RNA quality was assessed on an Agilent 2100 Bioanalyzer.

The TCR was taken from a woman aged 40 to 49 with Graves' hyperthyroidism. The chain was built from TRBV6-1 and TRBJ1-6; the junction holds 8 bases that match TRBD1. Sequences were obtained from blood. The DNA reads TGTGCCAGCAGTGAGATGGACAGGGTGGCTTCACCCCTCCACTTT. Protein translation: CASSEMDRVASPLHF.